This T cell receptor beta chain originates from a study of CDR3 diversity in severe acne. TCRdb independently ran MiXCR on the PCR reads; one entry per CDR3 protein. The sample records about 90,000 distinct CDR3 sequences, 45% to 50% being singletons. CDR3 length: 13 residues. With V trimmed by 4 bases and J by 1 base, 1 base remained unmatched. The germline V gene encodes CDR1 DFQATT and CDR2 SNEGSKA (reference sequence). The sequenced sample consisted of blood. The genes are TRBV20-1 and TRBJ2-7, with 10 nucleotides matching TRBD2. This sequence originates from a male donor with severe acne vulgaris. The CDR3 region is CSANSGRSYEQYF. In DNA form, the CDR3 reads TGCAGTGCTAATAGCGGGAGGTCCTACGAGCAGTACTTC.